Listed below are T cell receptor beta chains from one sample, sequenced in a study of cytomegalovirus exposure and HLA in healthy donors. The table came from immunoSEQ multiplex PCR; TCRdb's copy has only in-frame clones and leaves some out. The table has some 130,000 clones, over 75% seen once. Specimen: PBMCs. These receptors were collected from a male donor in good health and CMV-seropositive. Both conserved end residues are part of each CDR3. The D gene is left open where the match is weak.

V gene: TRBV6-1; D gene: TRBD1; CDR3 protein: CASSEVDRGNSPLHF
V gene: TRBV7-9; D gene: .; CDR3 protein: CASSPPGAGGNTIYF
V gene: TRBV5-4; D gene: .; CDR3 protein: CASSEGGESYEQYF
V gene: TRBV6-5; D gene: .; CDR3 protein: CASSYSSSYGYTF
V gene: TRBV7-9; D gene: TRBD1; CDR3 protein: CASRPTGQGAGGELFF
V gene: TRBV7-2; D gene: .; CDR3 protein: CASSSLALGDEQFF
V gene: TRBV6-5; D gene: .; CDR3 protein: CASSWDKNNSPLHF
V gene: TRBV6-1; D gene: TRBD1; CDR3 protein: CASSEAGTGSQYF
V gene: TRBV7-2; D gene: TRBD2; CDR3 protein: CASSFSGRASGSQYF
V gene: TRBV19; D gene: .; CDR3 protein: CASSIVAANNQPQHF
V gene: TRBV5-4; D gene: TRBD1; CDR3 protein: CASSFAGTGPSAQYF
V gene: TRBV9; D gene: TRBD2; CDR3 protein: CASSARTSGIYNEQFF
V gene: TRBV5-1; D gene: .; CDR3 protein: CASSDPSGANGLTF
V gene: TRBV6-5; D gene: TRBD1; CDR3 protein: CASSRGRGMNTEAFF
V gene: TRBV5-1; D gene: .; CDR3 protein: CASSSPEQLNNEQFF
V gene: TRBV5-4; D gene: TRBD1; CDR3 protein: CATTDLDRAYYGYTF
V gene: TRBV18; D gene: TRBD2; CDR3 protein: CASSPPTSGPGEQYF
V gene: TRBV28; D gene: TRBD1; CDR3 protein: CASSFKGAFQETQYF
V gene: TRBV7-8; D gene: .; CDR3 protein: CASSDGEAVAFF
V gene: TRBV30; D gene: TRBD1; CDR3 protein: CAWSGTGGVNTEAFF
V gene: TRBV5-4; D gene: TRBD2; CDR3 protein: CASTARGGEETQYF
V gene: TRBV7-6; D gene: TRBD2; CDR3 protein: CASSPHVVAGNNEQFF
V gene: TRBV27; D gene: TRBD1; CDR3 protein: CASSKWAGDRGSGYTF